The 2 T cell receptor beta chains below were found in one sample sequenced in a study of T cells of healthy individuals. TCRdb itself ran the 5' RACE reads through MiXCR, one entry per CDR3 protein. The repertoire holds 60,000 to 80,000 distinct CDR3 sequences, 15% to 20% seen once, with around 5.1% in the top ten. Every receptor here comes from a human donor in good health.

CDR3 nucleotides: TGTGCCAGCAGCCCGACTAGTCCCGATGAGCAGTTCTTC. It yields the protein CASSPTSPDEQFF. The rearrangement links TRBV14 to TRBJ2-1; D is possibly TRBD2 (6 bases). V gave up 4 bases and J gave up 8 bases, with 12 bases separating them. The CDR3 extends over 13 amino acids. Germline lookup yields CDR1 SGHDN and CDR2 FVKESK.

This clonotype has a count of ten or more. The chain is built from TRBV7-3 and TRBJ2-5; 7 nucleotides align to TRBD2. This CDR3 is built from 14 residues. The germline gives CDR1 SGHTA, CDR2 FQGTGA. The junction had 10 bases not matched to a gene; V was cut back by 5 bases and J by 7 bases. CDR3 sequence reads: CASSGGDLMGTQYF. The CDR3 DNA sequence: TGTGCCAGCAGCGGGGGGGACTTAATGGGGACCCAGTACTTC.